This T cell receptor (beta chain) was sequenced in a study of blood T cell repertoires in COVID-19. Study background: There were acute and convalescent COVID-19 samples, and they came from the United States, Italy and Spain. PBMCs, B-cell-depleted T cells, or T cells were the source of the cDNA or gDNA that made up the material.

Sequenced by immunoSEQ multiplex PCR; TCRdb stores in-frame clones only, minus some. This sample yields around 73,000 clones, of which 80% to 85% are seen a single time; around 27% belongs to the top ten. Trimming took 3 bases from V and 1 from J; bases not matched to a gene: 10. Germline V gene data show CDR1 as KGHSH and CDR2 as LQKENI. The CDR3 spans 17 residues. The clonotype was recovered from a human donor in a cohort sampled during active COVID-19. This chain uses TRBV18 with TRBJ1-2; 8 positions agree with TRBD1. The sample taken for sequencing was peripheral blood. The CDR3 sequence is CASSPRMGQALNYGYTF. The CDR3 coding sequence is TGTGCCAGCTCACCTCGAATGGGACAGGCCCTTAACTATGGCTACACCTTC.